This TCR beta chain was recovered during a study of cytomegalovirus exposure and HLA in healthy donors. Across the study: In an early release, HLA-typed donors contributed 75 million to 85 million unique TCR sequences.

About this clone itself: Its antigen is currently unknown.

Notes on the study in general: What TCR beta sequences reportedly achieved was accurate prediction of HLA-A and HLA-B alleles in most subjects. Excluded were some V segments that proved indistinguishable, including TRBV6-2 and TRBV6-3.

Germline trimming cut 4 bases from V and 1 base from J; bases unmatched to any gene: 11. The germline gives CDR1 PRHDT, CDR2 FYEKMQ (reference sequence). The CDR3 runs to 17 residues. 60 Vbeta and 13 Jbeta primers were used in PCR. The protocol was immunoSEQ multiplex PCR, while the TCRdb copy is restricted to in-frame clones and leaves out a portion. The repertoire includes 200,000 to 250,000 clones, more than 60% of them detected once, and roughly 16% sits in the top ten. This receptor was taken from a man in his forties in good health and CMV-seronegative. Specimen: PBMCs. This rearrangement joins TRBV13 to TRBJ1-1; 8 bases agree with TRBD1. CDR3: CASSSRGQGKGNTEAFF. DNA of the CDR3: TGTGCCAGCAGCTCCCGAGGACAGGGTAAAGGGAACACTGAAGCTTTCTTT. The complete variable domain, with remaining parts taken from reference TRBV13 and TRBJ1-1, reads AAGVIQSPRHLIKEKRETATLKCYPIPRHDTVYWYQQGPGQDPQFLISFYEKMQSDKGSIPDRFSAQQFSDYHSELNMSSLELGDSALYFCASSSRGQGKGNTEAFFGQGTRLTVV.